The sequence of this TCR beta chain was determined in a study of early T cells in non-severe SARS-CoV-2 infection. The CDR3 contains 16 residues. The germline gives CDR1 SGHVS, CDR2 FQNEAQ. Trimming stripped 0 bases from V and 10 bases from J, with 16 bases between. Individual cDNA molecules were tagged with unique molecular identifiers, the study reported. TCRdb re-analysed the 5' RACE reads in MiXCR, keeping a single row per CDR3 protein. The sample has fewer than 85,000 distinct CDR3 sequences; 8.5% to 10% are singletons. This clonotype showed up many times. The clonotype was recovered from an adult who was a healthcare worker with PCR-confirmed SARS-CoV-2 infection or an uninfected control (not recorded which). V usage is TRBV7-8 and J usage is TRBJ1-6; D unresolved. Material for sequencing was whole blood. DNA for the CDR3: TGTGCCAGCAGCTTAGCGCGGGGAGGGCGAGGATCACCCCTCCACTTT. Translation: CASSLARGGRGSPLHF.